A selection of T cell receptor beta chains follows, all from one sample in a study of blood T cell repertoires in COVID-19. Repertoires were generated with immunoSEQ multiplex PCR, while TCRdb's copy carries only in-frame clones and drops some. The sample shows 45,000 to 55,000 clones, about 84% of them seen only once. The sample comprised peripheral blood. These receptors were collected from a woman of 80 years or more with acute or convalescent COVID-19. CDR3s include the opening cysteine and the closing phenylalanine or tryptophan. D genes are given only for firm matches. Clone size is not always given. Where it is, it says once, few, many or a class for expanded clones.

.	.	TRBV7-2	TRBJ1-4	TGTGCCAGCAGTCCAAGCCTTGCAACTAATGAAAAACTGTTTTTT	CASSPSLATNEKLFF
.	.	TRBV18	TRBJ1-1	TGTGCCAGCTCACTCGACAGGACCTTGGGCACTGAAGCTTTCTTT	CASSLDRTLGTEAFF
.	TRBD1	TRBV7-9	TRBJ2-3	TGTGCCAGCAGCGGGGACAGGGGAGTCACAGATACGCAGTATTTT	CASSGDRGVTDTQYF
.	TRBD1	TRBV5-1	TRBJ1-2	TGCGCCAGCAGCTTGGACAGGGGCATCAACTATGGCTACACCTTC	CASSLDRGINYGYTF
.	TRBD2	TRBV14	TRBJ2-3	TGTGCCAGCAGCCGATTGCCTAGCGGGGGGGCGTTTACAGATACGCAGTATTTT	CASSRLPSGGAFTDTQYF
medium-sized	TRBD2	TRBV27	TRBJ2-1	TGTGCCAGCAGAGTTCAGCGGGGGGGCTCTTACAATGAGCAGTTCTTC	CASRVQRGGSYNEQFF
.	.	TRBV14	TRBJ2-1	TGTGCCAGCAGCTTCAGCTCCTACAATGAGCAGTTCTTC	CASSFSSYNEQFF
.	.	TRBV19	TRBJ1-2	TGTGCCAGTACCTTGCAGGCAGGGGCACAATATGGCTACACCTTC	CASTLQAGAQYGYTF
.	.	TRBV7-7	TRBJ2-2	TGTGCTAGCACCCCTCGGGCGGGGATGAACACCGGGGAGCTGTTTTTT	CASTPRAGMNTGELFF
.	.	TRBV15	TRBJ2-5	TGTGCCACCAGCAGGCAGGGGTGGCAAGAGACCCAGTACTTC	CATSRQGWQETQYF
.	TRBD1	TRBV5-4	TRBJ2-7	TGTGCCAGCAGTTATGGACAGGGGGCGTATTACGAGCAGTACTTC	CASSYGQGAYYEQYF
once	TRBD1	TRBV28	TRBJ2-1	TGTGCCAGCAGTCTCCGGACAGGTTTGCAGTTCTTC	CASSLRTGLQFF
.	.	TRBV6-1	TRBJ1-2	TGTGCCAGCAGTGAAGCGGAGTACGGCTACACCTTC	CASSEAEYGYTF
.	TRBD1	TRBV19	TRBJ1-6	TGTGCCAGTAAGAACAGGGGGCCTAATTCACCCCTCCACTTT	CASKNRGPNSPLHF
.	TRBD1	TRBV14	TRBJ1-5	TGTGCCAGCAGCCCTGGACAGGGCTATAGCAATCAGCCCCAGCATTTT	CASSPGQGYSNQPQHF
.	.	TRBV5-1	TRBJ2-3	TGCGCCAGCAGCTTGGGGGCCGGGAGTGCAGATACGCAGTATTTT	CASSLGAGSADTQYF
.	.	TRBV5-4	TRBJ2-1	TGTGCCAGCAGCCCACCAGGAGGGAGCTCCTACAATGAGCAGTTCTTC	CASSPPGGSSYNEQFF
.	.	TRBV6-6	TRBJ1-5	TGTGCCAGTGTGACAGATCTCTTGCGCAATCAGCCCCAGCATTTT	CASVTDLLRNQPQHF
.	TRBD2	TRBV5-1	TRBJ2-1	TGCGCCAGCAGCTCCCCAGGGGGGACTAGCGGGGGGAATCTCAATGAGCAGTTCTTC	CASSSPGGTSGGNLNEQFF
.	.	TRBV15	TRBJ1-2	TGTGCCACCAGCAGAGATCATCCGGTTTATGGCTACACCTTC	CATSRDHPVYGYTF
.	TRBD2	TRBV19	TRBJ2-6	TGTGCCAGTAGTATTTTGGGGGGGACGTCTGGGGCCAACGTCCTGACTTTC	CASSILGGTSGANVLTF
.	.	TRBV7-9	TRBJ2-1	TGTGCCAGCAGCTTAGTTGGGGGCGGTGAGCAGTTCTTC	CASSLVGGGEQFF
.	.	TRBV12-3/TRBV12-4	TRBJ1-2	TGTGCCAGCAGTGAGCTCCAGGACTATGGCTACACCTTC	CASSELQDYGYTF
once	.	TRBV30	TRBJ2-1	TGTGCCTGGAGTTTATACAATGAGCAGTTCTTC	CAWSLYNEQFF
few	TRBD1	TRBV29-1	TRBJ2-4	TGCAGCGTCGAGGACAGGCCACGGGGCATTCAGTACTTC	CSVEDRPRGIQYF
.	.	TRBV25-1	TRBJ1-2	TGTGCCAGCACCGCAGGGTCGGTGAGTGGCTACACCTTC	CASTAGSVSGYTF
.	TRBD1	TRBV5-1	TRBJ2-5	TGCGCCAGCAGCCCAGGACAGGGAGGAGCGACCCAGTACTTC	CASSPGQGGATQYF
.	TRBD2	TRBV18	TRBJ2-3	TGTGCCAGCTCACCTCCCATTGGTAGCGGGGGCTTTGATACGCAGTATTTT	CASSPPIGSGGFDTQYF
.	TRBD1	TRBV27	TRBJ2-7	TGTGCCAGCAGTCCCCGGGACAGGGGAGAGCAGTACTTC	CASSPRDRGEQYF
.	TRBD1	TRBV4-2	TRBJ1-1	TGTGCCAGCAGACGACAGGGCAGCGACACTGAAGCTTTCTTT	CASRRQGSDTEAFF
.	.	TRBV11-2	TRBJ1-4	TGTGCCAGCAGCCTTGGGGGGCGGGAGAAACTGTTTTTT	CASSLGGREKLFF
few	.	TRBV2	TRBJ1-4	TGTGCCAGCAGTGAGTGGAACAGGGTACTTTTT	CASSEWNRVLF
.	TRBD1	TRBV6-5	TRBJ1-2	TGTGCCAGCACCGCGGACAGGGTAGTAGTCGGTGGCTACACCTTC	CASTADRVVVGGYTF
.	TRBD1	TRBV30	TRBJ1-6	TGTGCCTGGGGAGGTGGGACAGGGGTCTCACCCCTCCACTTT	CAWGGGTGVSPLHF
once	.	TRBV7-9	TRBJ1-6	TGTGCCAGCAGCTCACAAAGCGGTACCCTCCACTTT	CASSSQSGTLHF
.	TRBD1	TRBV29-1	TRBJ2-1	TGCAGCGTTACAGGGGGTAGGGACAATGAGCAGTTCTTC	CSVTGGRDNEQFF
.	.	TRBV20-1	TRBJ1-1	TGCAGTGCTAGTCCGGACAGTCAACTGAGGACTGAAGCTTTCTTT	CSASPDSQLRTEAFF
few	.	TRBV27	TRBJ1-5	TGTGCCAGCAGTTTATCGTTTGCGGGGTGGCAGCCCCAGCATTTT	CASSLSFAGWQPQHF
.	.	TRBV12-3/TRBV12-4	TRBJ1-5	TGTGCCAGCACCCGGCGGGACCAGCCCCAGCATTTT	CASTRRDQPQHF
.	TRBD1	TRBV3-1/TRBV3-2	TRBJ2-2	TGTGCCAGCAGCCAACAGGGGGCAGGCACCGGGGAGCTGTTTTTT	CASSQQGAGTGELFF
.	.	TRBV6-5	TRBJ2-5	TGTGCCAGCAGTCCGATGACTAAGCTAGAGACCCAGTACTTC	CASSPMTKLETQYF
.	.	TRBV7-7	TRBJ2-3	TGTGCTAGCAGCTTAAGGGCTAGGGGCGTCGGGGATACGCAGTATTTT	CASSLRARGVGDTQYF
.	TRBD1	TRBV6-5	TRBJ1-1	TGTGCCAGCATCCTGACAGGGTGGACTGAAGCTTTCTTT	CASILTGWTEAFF
once	.	TRBV19	TRBJ1-1	TGTGCCAGTAGAGCTTCAATGAGAGAAGCTTTCTTT	CASRASMREAFF
.	TRBD1	TRBV4-2	TRBJ2-7	TGTGCCAGCAGCCAAGATCCAGGGGGCCCTTACGAGCAGTACTTC	CASSQDPGGPYEQYF
.	.	TRBV19	TRBJ1-5	TGTGCCAGTAGTATATTGACAGCGAATCAGCCCCAGCATTTT	CASSILTANQPQHF
once	.	TRBV5-8	TRBJ1-4	TGTGCCAGCAGCCAGGCGACAGGACTGCGAGAAAAACTGTTTTTT	CASSQATGLREKLFF
.	.	TRBV7-3	TRBJ1-1	TGTGCCAGCAGCTTATGGGAGGGCACTGAAGCTTTCTTT	CASSLWEGTEAFF
.	.	TRBV7-6	TRBJ1-5	TGTGCCAGCAGCGCTCTCCCAGGTGGAAGCAATCAGCCCCAGCATTTT	CASSALPGGSNQPQHF
.	TRBD1	TRBV24-1	TRBJ2-3	TGTGCCACCAGTGACAATTCCGACAGGGCCGGGGATACGCAGTATTTT	CATSDNSDRAGDTQYF
.	TRBD1	TRBV5-4	TRBJ1-1	TGTGCCAGCAGCCGGACAGGGGGCGTAACCACTGAAGCTTTCTTT	CASSRTGGVTTEAFF
.	.	TRBV19	TRBJ1-2	TGTGCCAGTAGTATGATGGCACAAGACAGGTACCATGGCTACACCTTC	CASSMMAQDRYHGYTF
.	.	TRBV18	TRBJ2-3	TGTGCCAGCTCACCACGTATCTCTAGAGGCACAGATACGCAGTATTTT	CASSPRISRGTDTQYF
.	TRBD1	TRBV7-9	TRBJ1-2	TGTGCCAGCAGCTTAGACGGGACAGGGGTTGACGGCTACACCTTC	CASSLDGTGVDGYTF
.	.	TRBV7-3	TRBJ1-4	TGTGCCAGCAGCCTTCGAAGGGGTAATGAAAAACTGTTTTTT	CASSLRRGNEKLFF